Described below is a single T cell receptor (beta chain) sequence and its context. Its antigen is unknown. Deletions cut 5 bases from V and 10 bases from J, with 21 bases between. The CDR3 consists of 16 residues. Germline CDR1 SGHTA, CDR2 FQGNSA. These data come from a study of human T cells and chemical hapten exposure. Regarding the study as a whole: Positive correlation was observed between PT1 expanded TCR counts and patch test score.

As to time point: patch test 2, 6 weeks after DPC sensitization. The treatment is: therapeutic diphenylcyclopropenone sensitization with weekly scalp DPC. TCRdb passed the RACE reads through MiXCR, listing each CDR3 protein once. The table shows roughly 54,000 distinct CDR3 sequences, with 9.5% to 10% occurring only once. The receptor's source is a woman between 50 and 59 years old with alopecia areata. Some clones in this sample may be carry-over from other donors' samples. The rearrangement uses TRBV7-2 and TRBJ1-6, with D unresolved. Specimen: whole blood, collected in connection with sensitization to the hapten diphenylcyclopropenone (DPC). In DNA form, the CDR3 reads TGTGCCAGCAGCCCGGGTTCGGGCTCAACGAGCTCACCCCTCCACTTT. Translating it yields CASSPGSGSTSSPLHF.